This T cell receptor beta chain emerged from a study of OX40 agonist ivuxolimab in advanced cancers. The repertoire was sequenced with immunoSEQ multiplex PCR; TCRdb's copy has only in-frame clones and lacks some. The table shows roughly 90,000 clones, with approximately 91% occurring only once. The CDR3 spans 19 residues. The TCR sequence derives from an adult with an advanced solid tumor such as melanoma, head and neck, liver or kidney cancer. Specimen: CD4+ or CD8+ T cells sorted from blood, collected in a trial of the OX40 agonist ivuxolimab. This chain links TRBV21-1 with TRBJ1-5. TRBV21-1 is a known pseudogene. The CDR3 region is CASSKNLHGGRGRNQPQHF. CDR3 DNA: TGTGCCAGCAGCAAAAACTTACATGGGGGTAGGGGCCGAAATCAGCCCCAGCATTTT.